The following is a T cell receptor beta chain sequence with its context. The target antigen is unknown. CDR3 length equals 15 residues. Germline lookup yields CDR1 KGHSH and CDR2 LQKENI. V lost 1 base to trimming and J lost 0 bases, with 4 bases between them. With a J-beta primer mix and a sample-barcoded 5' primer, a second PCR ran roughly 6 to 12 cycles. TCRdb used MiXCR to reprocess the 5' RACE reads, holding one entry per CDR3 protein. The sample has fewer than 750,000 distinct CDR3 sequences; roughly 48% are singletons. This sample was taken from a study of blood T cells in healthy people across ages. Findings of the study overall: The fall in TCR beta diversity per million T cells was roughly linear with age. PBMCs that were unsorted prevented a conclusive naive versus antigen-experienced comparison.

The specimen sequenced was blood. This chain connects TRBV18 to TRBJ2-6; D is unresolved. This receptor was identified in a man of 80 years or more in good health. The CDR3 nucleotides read TGTGCCAGCTCACCACGGAACTCTGGGGCCAACGTCCTGACTTTC. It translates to CASSPRNSGANVLTF.